This T cell receptor (beta chain) came from a study of blood T cell repertoires in COVID-19. Study at large: Acute and convalescent COVID-19 specimens originated in the United States, Italy and Spain.

Profiling relied on immunoSEQ multiplex PCR, and the TCRdb table lists in-frame clones only, not all of them. The sample holds some 80,000 clones, roughly 87% seen once. This sequence was found in a woman aged 45 to 65 with active or convalescent COVID-19. Sequencing was done on a sample of peripheral blood.

This chain's CDR3 is CASSRRDEGRHQPQHF. The CDR3 coding sequence is TGTGCCAGCTCACGCCGGGACGAAGGGAGGCATCAGCCCCAGCATTTT. This rearrangement joins TRBV18 to TRBJ1-5; the D gene is possibly TRBD1 (5 bases). The CDR3 is 16 residues long. Germline V lookup: CDR1 KGHSH, CDR2 LQKENI. Trimming pared 4 bases from V and 5 bases from J, leaving 18 bases between.